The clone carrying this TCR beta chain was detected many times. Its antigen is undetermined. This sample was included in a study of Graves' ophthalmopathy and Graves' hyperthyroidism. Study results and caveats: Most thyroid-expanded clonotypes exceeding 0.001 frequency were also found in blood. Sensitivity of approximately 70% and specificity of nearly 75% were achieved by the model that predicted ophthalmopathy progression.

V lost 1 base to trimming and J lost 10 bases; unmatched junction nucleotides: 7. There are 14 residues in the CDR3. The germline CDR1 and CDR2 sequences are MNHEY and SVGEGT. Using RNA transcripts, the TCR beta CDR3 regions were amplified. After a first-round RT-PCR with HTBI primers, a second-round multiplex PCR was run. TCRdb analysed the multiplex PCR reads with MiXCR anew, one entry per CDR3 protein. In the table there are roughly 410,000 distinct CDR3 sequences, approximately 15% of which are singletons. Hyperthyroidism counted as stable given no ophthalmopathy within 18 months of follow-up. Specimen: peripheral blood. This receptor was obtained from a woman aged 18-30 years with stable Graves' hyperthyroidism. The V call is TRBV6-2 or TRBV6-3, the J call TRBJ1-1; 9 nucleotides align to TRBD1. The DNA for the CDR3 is TGTGCCAGCAGTTACTTGGGACAGGGTGGCGGAGCTTTCTTT. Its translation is CASSYLGQGGGAFF.